A selection of T cell receptor beta chains follows, all from one sample in a study of human T cells and chemical hapten exposure. TCRdb re-called the RACE reads through MiXCR, storing one row per CDR3 protein. This table has fewer than 85,000 distinct CDR3 sequences, around 10% appearing once. Source: whole blood, taken in connection with sensitization to the hapten diphenylcyclopropenone (DPC). These receptors originate from a man between 18 and 29 years old with alopecia areata. Some clones in this sample may be carry-over from other donors' samples. Each CDR3 is given with its conserved first and last residue. The order of the fields is V gene, clone size, D gene, J gene, CDR3 protein, CDR3 DNA. D genes are given only for firm matches. A clone size is listed for some rows: how often the clone was seen (once, few, many), or a class if it is expanded.

V gene: TRBV29-1
clone size: -
D gene: -
J gene: TRBJ2-1
CDR3 protein: CSVDAGYQFF
CDR3 DNA: TGCAGCGTTGACGCCGGGTATCAGTTCTTC

V gene: TRBV7-2
clone size: few
D gene: TRBD1
J gene: TRBJ1-1
CDR3 protein: CASSKGQGATEAFF
CDR3 DNA: TGTGCCAGCAGCAAAGGACAGGGTGCAACTGAAGCTTTCTTT

V gene: TRBV7-3
clone size: -
D gene: -
J gene: TRBJ2-4
CDR3 protein: CASSPRALAKNIQYF
CDR3 DNA: TGTGCCAGCAGCCCCCGGGCCCTAGCCAAAAACATTCAGTACTTC

V gene: TRBV11-2
clone size: many
D gene: -
J gene: TRBJ2-5
CDR3 protein: CASSFVGETQYF
CDR3 DNA: TGTGCCAGCAGCTTCGTCGGAGAGACCCAGTACTTC

V gene: TRBV7-9
clone size: many
D gene: TRBD1
J gene: TRBJ1-2
CDR3 protein: CASSIFEGTGGGYTF
CDR3 DNA: TGTGCCAGTTCCATCTTCGAAGGGACAGGGGGAGGCTACACCTTC

V gene: TRBV27
clone size: many
D gene: -
J gene: TRBJ1-2
CDR3 protein: CASSPHQGTYGYTF
CDR3 DNA: TGTGCCAGCAGTCCCCACCAGGGAACCTATGGCTACACCTTC

V gene: TRBV7-3
clone size: many
D gene: TRBD1
J gene: TRBJ2-1
CDR3 protein: CASSSTGVTYNEQFF
CDR3 DNA: TGTGCCAGCAGCTCAACAGGGGTAACCTACAATGAGCAGTTCTTC

V gene: TRBV7-8
clone size: few
D gene: -
J gene: TRBJ2-1
CDR3 protein: CASSAFQDSPYNEQFF
CDR3 DNA: TGTGCCAGCAGCGCATTCCAGGACTCACCCTACAATGAGCAGTTCTTC

V gene: TRBV6-1
clone size: -
D gene: -
J gene: TRBJ2-7
CDR3 protein: CASSGTVLSGEQYF
CDR3 DNA: TGTGCCAGCAGTGGGACAGTCCTCTCGGGGGAGCAGTACTTC

V gene: TRBV14
clone size: many
D gene: -
J gene: TRBJ1-2
CDR3 protein: CASTPIGTSNYGYTF
CDR3 DNA: TGTGCCAGCACCCCAATAGGGACATCGAACTATGGCTACACCTTC

V gene: TRBV18
clone size: few
D gene: TRBD2
J gene: TRBJ2-5
CDR3 protein: CASSPPLAAYPQETQYF
CDR3 DNA: TGTGCCAGCTCACCACCCCTAGCGGCGTACCCCCAAGAGACCCAGTACTTC

V gene: TRBV27
clone size: -
D gene: -
J gene: TRBJ2-3
CDR3 protein: CASSSRKDTDTQYF
CDR3 DNA: TGTGCCAGCAGTTCGAGGAAGGACACAGATACGCAGTATTTT

V gene: TRBV5-5
clone size: many
D gene: -
J gene: TRBJ2-1
CDR3 protein: CATRQAAYNEQFF
CDR3 DNA: TGTGCCACCCGACAGGCGGCCTACAATGAGCAGTTCTTC

V gene: TRBV11-2
clone size: -
D gene: -
J gene: TRBJ2-1
CDR3 protein: CASSLLRQVPDNERFF
CDR3 DNA: TGTGCCAGCAGCCTATTACGACAGGTGCCGGACAATGAGCGGTTCTTC

V gene: TRBV6-2/TRBV6-3
clone size: few
D gene: -
J gene: TRBJ1-5
CDR3 protein: CASSRDGNQPQHF
CDR3 DNA: TGTGCCAGCAGTCGGGACGGAAATCAGCCCCAGCATTTT

V gene: TRBV24-1
clone size: few
D gene: -
J gene: TRBJ2-1
CDR3 protein: CATSDSWTVHNEQFF
CDR3 DNA: TGTGCCACCAGTGATTCGTGGACTGTCCACAATGAGCAGTTCTTC